Sequencing of this T cell receptor (beta chain) was carried out in a study of T-cell reconstitution after alpha-beta-depleted transplantation in children. Whole-study findings and limits: Newly made T cells mostly supplied T-cell counts and diversity one year after transplant. Several hundred rapidly expanded clones from non-depleted graft cells reportedly supplied alpha-beta T cells about two months post-transplant. Several patients had high TCRbeta diversity at day 60; it came from surviving recipient T cells and thymic progenitors.

About this clonotype: No antigen is known for it.

CDR3 length: 13 residues. Germline CDR1 DFQATT, CDR2 SNEGSKA (reference sequence). V lost 8 bases and J lost 5; bases outside the gene matches: 10. Unique molecular identifiers were used to barcode this TCRbeta library. One entry per CDR3 protein results from TCRdb running MiXCR on the PCR reads. The sample records 500,000 to 600,000 distinct CDR3 sequences, approximately 30% being singletons. The starting material was PBMCs, obtained before TCRalphabeta/CD19-depleted stem cell transplant. The chain links TRBV20-1 to TRBJ2-3; the match to TRBD2 covers 7 bases. The receptor was derived from a boy under two years old with Wiskott-Aldrich syndrome, due to receive a stem cell transplant. The CDR3 region has the DNA TGCAGTCCCTCTGGGGCTAGCGGAGATACGCAGTATTTT. Translating gives CSPSGASGDTQYF.